The clone carrying this T cell receptor beta chain was counted a few times. This sample is part of a study of blood T cell repertoires in COVID-19. This CDR3 contains 14 residues. The ends were cut back, 0 bases at V and 5 bases at J, with 10 bases in the middle. Germline V gives CDR1 SGHDN, CDR2 FVKESK. The data were produced by immunoSEQ multiplex PCR, yet TCRdb's version contains in-frame clones alone and is incomplete. The profile shows fewer than 300,000 clones, 84% of them singletons. This sequence originates from a human donor in a cohort sampled during active COVID-19. Sequenced material: peripheral blood. The chain uses TRBV14 and TRBJ1-2, with D perhaps TRBD1 (6 bases). The CDR3 loop is CASSQDHRVYGYTF. The CDR3 region has the DNA TGTGCCAGCAGCCAAGACCACAGGGTATATGGCTACACCTTC.